This is a list of T cell receptor beta chains from one sample in a study of T cell responses to AZD1222 COVID-19 vaccine. This table comes from immunoSEQ multiplex PCR, and its TCRdb copy is limited to in-frame clones, with some not included. The sample records 120,000 or so clones, over 70% being singletons. The material was peripheral blood, obtained on day 0 of AZD1222 vaccination. The receptors originated from an adult in good health. Both conserved end residues are part of each CDR3. D genes are given only for firm matches. The size field is filled for only some rows; it gives once, few, many or a size class.

clone_size	d_call	v_call	j_call	cdr3_nt	cdr3_aa
-	TRBD1	TRBV3-1/TRBV3-2	TRBJ2-7	TGTGCCAGCAGCCAGGGTGGGACAGTCTCCTACGAGCAGTACTTC	CASSQGGTVSYEQYF
-	TRBD2	TRBV7-9	TRBJ2-5	TGTGCCAGCAGCTTGTCTAGCGGGGCGCGGGAGACCCAGTACTTC	CASSLSSGARETQYF
-	-	TRBV9	TRBJ2-3	TGTGCCAGCAGCGATACGAAGGGCGGAGATACGCAGTATTTT	CASSDTKGGDTQYF
-	-	TRBV4-1	TRBJ1-5	TGCGCCAGCAGCCAAGCGAACGATCAGCCCCAGCATTTT	CASSQANDQPQHF
-	-	TRBV10-3	TRBJ1-4	TGTGCCATCAATCCGGACGGAACGAGAGGTGAAAAACTGTTTTTT	CAINPDGTRGEKLFF
-	-	TRBV5-1	TRBJ2-5	TGCGCCAGCAGCTCTCAAGAGACCCAGTACTTC	CASSSQETQYF
-	-	TRBV19	TRBJ1-4	TGTGCCAGCAGAGACGCCGCAGGTGAAAAACTGTTTTTT	CASRDAAGEKLFF
-	TRBD1	TRBV5-1	TRBJ2-3	TGCGCCAGCAGCTTGGAAAGTTCGGGACAGGGGTTCGCAGATACGCAGTATTTT	CASSLESSGQGFADTQYF
-	-	TRBV14	TRBJ2-7	TGTGCCAGCAGCCAAGTAGTTGCCTCCGGCTCCTACGAGCAGTACTTC	CASSQVVASGSYEQYF
-	TRBD1	TRBV18	TRBJ1-5	TGTGCCAGCTCACCAGGACAGGTTAATCAGCCCCAGCATTTT	CASSPGQVNQPQHF
-	-	TRBV5-4	TRBJ2-1	TGTGCCAGCAGTAGGTCGGGGAGTAAATACAATGAGCAGTTCTTC	CASSRSGSKYNEQFF
-	-	TRBV29-1	TRBJ2-7	TGCAGCGTTGGGGCAGGAGAGAACGAGCAGTACTTC	CSVGAGENEQYF
-	TRBD1	TRBV14	TRBJ2-1	TGTGCCAGCAGCCAAGATTGGAGCAGGGGGCACTACAATGAGCAGTTCTTC	CASSQDWSRGHYNEQFF
-	TRBD1	TRBV11-3	TRBJ2-1	TGTGCCAGCAGCTTACCCGGACAGGGAATTTACAATGAGCAGTTCTTC	CASSLPGQGIYNEQFF
-	-	TRBV7-3	TRBJ2-7	TGTGCCAGCAGCTTAGGGGGCCCCTACGAGCAGTACTTC	CASSLGGPYEQYF
-	-	TRBV7-2	TRBJ2-3	TGTGCCAGCAGCTTAGAAGGGAGCACAGATACGCAGTATTTT	CASSLEGSTDTQYF
-	TRBD2	TRBV25-1	TRBJ2-5	TGTGCCAGCAGTGAATTTGGCGGGGGGGCCTGGGAGACCCAGTACTTC	CASSEFGGGAWETQYF
-	-	TRBV7-2	TRBJ2-7	TGTGCCAGCACAACTCAACAGGGTTCCTACGAGCAGTACTTC	CASTTQQGSYEQYF
-	TRBD2	TRBV7-9	TRBJ2-1	TGTGCCAGCAGCTTACCCTTTCTTAGCGGGAACTACAATGAGCAGTTCTTC	CASSLPFLSGNYNEQFF
-	-	TRBV19	TRBJ1-6	TGTGCCAGTAAGGGGAGGAGCTCCTATAATTCACCCCTCCACTTT	CASKGRSSYNSPLHF
-	TRBD1	TRBV6-2/TRBV6-3	TRBJ2-1	TGTGCCAGCAGTTACTCGGGGCAGGGGGCGGGAAATGAGCAGTTCTTC	CASSYSGQGAGNEQFF
once	-	TRBV7-9	TRBJ2-1	TGTGCCAGCACCTCCACGGGGGCCCCCACCTACAATGAGCAGTTCTTC	CASTSTGAPTYNEQFF
-	-	TRBV3-1/TRBV3-2	TRBJ2-5	TGTGCCAGCAGCAGAGACTGGGAGACCCAGTACTTC	CASSRDWETQYF
-	TRBD2	TRBV28	TRBJ2-7	TGTGCCAGCAGTTTACTCCCGACTAGCGGGAGTTACGAGCAGTACTTC	CASSLLPTSGSYEQYF
-	TRBD1	TRBV9	TRBJ1-1	TGTGCCAGCAGGAAGACAGGGGAGGCCACTGAAGCTTTCTTT	CASRKTGEATEAFF
-	-	TRBV6-6	TRBJ1-2	TGTGCCAGCACTCCCCTCGGGTCAAACTATGGCTACACCTTC	CASTPLGSNYGYTF
few	-	TRBV5-1	TRBJ1-6	TGCGCCAGCAGCTTGGGTCCGGATTCACCCCTCCACTTT	CASSLGPDSPLHF
-	TRBD1	TRBV7-3	TRBJ2-3	TGTGCCAGCAGCTGGACAGGGGGAAACACAGATACGCAGTATTTT	CASSWTGGNTDTQYF
-	-	TRBV30	TRBJ2-5	TGTGCCTGGAGCAGTTTCGGGGTTCAAGAGACCCAGTACTTC	CAWSSFGVQETQYF